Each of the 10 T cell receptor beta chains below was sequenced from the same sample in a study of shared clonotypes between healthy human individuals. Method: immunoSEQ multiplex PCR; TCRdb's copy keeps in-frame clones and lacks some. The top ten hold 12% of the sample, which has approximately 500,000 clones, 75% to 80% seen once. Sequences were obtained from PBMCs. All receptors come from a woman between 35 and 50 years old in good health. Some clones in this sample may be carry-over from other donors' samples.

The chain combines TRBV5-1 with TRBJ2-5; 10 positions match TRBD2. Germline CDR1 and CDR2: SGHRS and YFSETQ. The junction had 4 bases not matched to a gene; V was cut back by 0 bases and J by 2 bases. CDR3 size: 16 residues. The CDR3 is CASSLVLAGQQETQYF. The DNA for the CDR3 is TGCGCCAGCAGCTTGGTACTAGCGGGACAACAAGAGACCCAGTACTTC.

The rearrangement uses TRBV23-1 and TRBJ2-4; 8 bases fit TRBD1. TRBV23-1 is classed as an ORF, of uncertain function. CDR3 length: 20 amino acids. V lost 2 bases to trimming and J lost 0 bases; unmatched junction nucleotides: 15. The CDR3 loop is CASSQTGGQGQPIAKNIQYF. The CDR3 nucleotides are TGCGCCAGCAGTCAAACCGGAGGACAGGGTCAGCCTATAGCCAAAAACATTCAGTACTTC.

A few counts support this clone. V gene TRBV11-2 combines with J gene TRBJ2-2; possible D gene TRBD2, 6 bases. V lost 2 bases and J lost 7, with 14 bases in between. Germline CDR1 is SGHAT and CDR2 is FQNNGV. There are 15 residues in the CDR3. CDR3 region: CASSLSAGGVGELFF. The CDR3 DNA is TGTGCCAGCAGCTTATCAGCGGGTGGGGTCGGGGAGCTGTTTTTT.

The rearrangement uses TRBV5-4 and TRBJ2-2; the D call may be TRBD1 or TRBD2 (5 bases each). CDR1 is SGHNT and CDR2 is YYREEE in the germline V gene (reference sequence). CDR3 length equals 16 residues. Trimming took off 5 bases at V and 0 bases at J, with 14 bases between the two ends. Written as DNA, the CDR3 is TGTGCCAGCAGACAAACCGGGACCCCGAACACCGGGGAGCTGTTTTTT. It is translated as CASRQTGTPNTGELFF.

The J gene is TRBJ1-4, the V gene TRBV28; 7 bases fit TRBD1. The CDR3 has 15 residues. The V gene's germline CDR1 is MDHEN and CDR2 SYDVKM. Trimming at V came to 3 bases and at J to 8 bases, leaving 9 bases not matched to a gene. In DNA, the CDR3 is TGTGCCAGCAGTTTTGTCGACAGGGTGGAAGAAAAACTGTTTTTT. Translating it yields CASSFVDRVEEKLFF.

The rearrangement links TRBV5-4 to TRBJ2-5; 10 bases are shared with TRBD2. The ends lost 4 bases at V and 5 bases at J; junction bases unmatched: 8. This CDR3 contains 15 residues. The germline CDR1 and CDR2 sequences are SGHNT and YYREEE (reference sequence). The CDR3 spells CASSQTAGGLETQYF. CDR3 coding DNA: TGTGCCAGCAGCCAGACAGCGGGAGGGCTGGAGACCCAGTACTTC.

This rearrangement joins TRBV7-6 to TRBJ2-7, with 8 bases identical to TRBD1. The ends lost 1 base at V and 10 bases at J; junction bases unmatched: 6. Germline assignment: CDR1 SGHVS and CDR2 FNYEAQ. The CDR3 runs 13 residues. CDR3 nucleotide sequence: TGTGCCAGCAGCTTAGTTGAGACAGGGGATCAGTACTTC. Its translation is CASSLVETGDQYF.

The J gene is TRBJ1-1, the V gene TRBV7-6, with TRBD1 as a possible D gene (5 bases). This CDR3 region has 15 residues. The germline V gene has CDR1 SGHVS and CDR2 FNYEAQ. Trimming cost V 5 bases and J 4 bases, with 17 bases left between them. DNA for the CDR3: TGTGCCAGCAGCCAAGAGCCCTCGAGGGGCACTGAAGCTTTCTTT. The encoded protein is CASSQEPSRGTEAFF.

In DNA form, the CDR3 reads TGTGCCATCGCTGCGGAATCCACAGATACGCAGTATTTT. This sequence encodes CAIAAESTDTQYF. The J gene is TRBJ2-3, the V gene TRBV10-3, with D uncertain. There are 13 residues in the CDR3. Germline V gives CDR1 ENHRY, CDR2 SYGVKD. Between the trimmed V and J ends, which lost 8 bases and 2 bases, there was a span of 11 bases.

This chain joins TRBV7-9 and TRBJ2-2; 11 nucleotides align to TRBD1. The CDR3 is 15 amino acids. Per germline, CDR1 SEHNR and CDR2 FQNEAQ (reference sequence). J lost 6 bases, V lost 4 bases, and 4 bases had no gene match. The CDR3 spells CASSWTGGAAGELFF. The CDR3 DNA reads TGTGCCAGCAGCTGGACAGGGGGCGCGGCCGGGGAGCTGTTTTTT.